The 11 T cell receptor beta chains below come from one sample, sequenced in a study of memory CD4+ T cells and cytomegalovirus serostatus. Clones were sequenced by immunoSEQ multiplex PCR, and TCRdb holds only the in-frame ones, with some missing. In the table there are 35,000 to 45,000 clones, roughly 77% of which are singletons. The sort gate was single viable CD3+CD4+CD8-CD45RO+ cells for memory CD4+ T cells. The source material was memory CD4+ T cells from blood. The receptors stem from an adult in good health and CMV-seronegative.

V gene TRBV6-5 combines with J gene TRBJ1-4; 9 bases agree with TRBD1. V dropped 3 bases and J dropped 8; count of bases not matched to a gene: 1. Germline CDR1 MNHEY, CDR2 SVGAGI. There are 13 residues in the CDR3. The DNA for the CDR3 is TGTGCCAGCAGTTATGGGACAGGGGAAAAACTGTTTTTT. Protein product: CASSYGTGEKLFF.

The chain joins TRBV7-2 to TRBJ2-5; possibly TRBD2 for D (6 bases). Trimming took 6 bases from V and 3 from J, leaving 11 bases between them. Germline loops: CDR1 SGHTA, CDR2 FQGNSA. CDR3 length: 13 residues. The CDR3 coding sequence is TGTGCCAGCAGAAGACCGGGGGAAGAGACCCAGTACTTC. Its translation: CASRRPGEETQYF. The whole variable domain, filled in from reference TRBV7-2 and TRBJ2-5, reads GAGVSQSPSNKVTEKGKDVELRCDPISGHTALYWYRQSLGQGLEFLIYFQGNSAPDKSGLPSDRFSAERTGGSVSTLTIQRTQQEDSAVYLCASRRPGEETQYFGPGTRLLVL.

V usage is TRBV19 and J usage is TRBJ2-7; D unclear. Trimming removed 6 bases from V and 4 bases from J, with 13 bases in between. This CDR3 spans 13 amino acids. Germline V gives CDR1 LNHDA, CDR2 SQIVND (reference sequence). CDR3: CASSNGPSYEQYF. CDR3 coding DNA: TGTGCCAGTAGCAATGGCCCTTCATACGAGCAGTACTTC.

This chain uses TRBV28 with TRBJ2-2, with 7 nucleotides matching TRBD2. Germline V gene sequence: CDR1 MDHEN, CDR2 SYDVKM. The CDR3 consists of 16 residues. V dropped 3 bases and J dropped 1; count of bases not matched to a gene: 5. The CDR3 protein is CASSLGGKGNTGELFF. The CDR3 DNA reads as TGTGCCAGCAGTTTGGGAGGGAAGGGGAACACCGGGGAGCTGTTTTTT.

This chain uses TRBV7-9 with TRBJ2-4, with D tentatively TRBD1 or TRBD2 (7 bases each). Looked up from germline, CDR1 is SEHNR and CDR2 is FQNEAQ (reference sequence). The CDR3 contains 15 residues. V dropped 3 bases and J dropped 5 bases, with 14 bases sitting between them. The CDR3, as DNA: TGTGCCAGCAGCTTCGGCCAGGGGGGGCAAAACATTCAGTACTTC. Residues: CASSFGQGGQNIQYF.

This clone was picked up one time. CDR3 DNA sequence: TGTGCCAGCAGCAGGTTCACTGGGGCCAACGTCCTGACTTTC. It is translated as CASSRFTGANVLTF. The V and J genes are TRBV7-9 and TRBJ2-6, with no clear D. This CDR3 has 14 residues. Deletions cut 5 bases from V and 2 bases from J, with 7 bases between. Per germline, CDR1 SEHNR and CDR2 FQNEAQ (reference sequence).

This clone has only one observation. The J gene is TRBJ1-1, the V gene TRBV5-6, with 7 bases aligning to TRBD1. The germline V gene encodes CDR1 SGHDT and CDR2 YYEEEE. This CDR3 has 16 amino acids. V lost 4 bases, J lost 0 bases, and 9 bases stayed unmatched. DNA of the CDR3: TGTGCCAGCAGCCGATCGACAGGGATCATGAACACTGAAGCTTTCTTT. This sequence encodes CASSRSTGIMNTEAFF.

J is TRBJ1-2 and V is TRBV14; D is ambiguous. The germline V gene encodes CDR1 SGHDN and CDR2 FVKESK. Trimming took 0 bases from V and 5 from J, leaving 7 bases between them. The CDR3 loop spans 13 amino acids. The chain's CDR3 is CASSQDRGYGYTF. The CDR3 DNA follows: TGTGCCAGCAGCCAAGATCGGGGATATGGCTACACCTTC.

V and J are TRBV5-1 and TRBJ1-4; 9 bases are shared with TRBD1. Germline CDR1 is SGHRS and CDR2 is YFSETQ. The CDR3 sequence is 15 residues long. The trim removed 4 bases at V and 8 bases at J, leaving 9 bases unmatched. CDR3 sequence (DNA): TGCGCCAGCAGCGTTACAGGGGGCGCGCAAGAAAAACTGTTTTTT. It yields the protein CASSVTGGAQEKLFF. Full variable domain (rest looked up from reference TRBV5-1 and TRBJ1-4): KAGVTQTPRYLIKTRGQQVTLSCSPISGHRSVSWYQQTPGQGLQFLFEYFSETQRNKGNFPGRFSGRQFSNSRSEMNVSTLELGDSALYLCASSVTGGAQEKLFFGSGTQLSVL.

This clone was detected once. The genes are TRBV5-1 and TRBJ1-3; weak D call: TRBD1 (5 bases). The V gene lost 3 bases and the J gene lost 3 bases, with 13 bases spanning the gap. Germline assignment: CDR1 SGHRS and CDR2 YFSETQ. The CDR3 is made up of 15 amino acids. CDR3 sequence: CASSWQGSDGNTIYF. CDR3 coding DNA: TGCGCCAGCAGCTGGCAGGGATCGGATGGAAACACCATATATTTT. Full variable domain (missing parts from reference TRBV5-1 and TRBJ1-3): KAGVTQTPRYLIKTRGQQVTLSCSPISGHRSVSWYQQTPGQGLQFLFEYFSETQRNKGNFPGRFSGRQFSNSRSEMNVSTLELGDSALYLCASSWQGSDGNTIYFGEGSWLTVV.

This clone came up once. The gene calls are TRBV11-2 and TRBJ2-5, with D hard to call. Germline V gene lookup returns CDR1 SGHAT and CDR2 FQNNGV. This CDR3 is 12 amino acids long. V was shortened by 0 bases and J by 5 bases, with 4 bases between the two germline ends. The CDR3 region has the DNA TGTGCCAGCAGCTTAGAGGGGGAGACCCAGTACTTC. It translates to CASSLEGETQYF. Looking up the rest from reference TRBV11-2 and TRBJ2-5 gives the full variable domain: EAGVAQSPRYKIIEKRQSVAFWCNPISGHATLYWYQQILGQGPKLLIQFQNNGVVDDSQLPKDRFSAERLKGVDSTLKIQPAKLEDSAVYLCASSLEGETQYFGPGTRLLVL.